The clone carrying this TCR beta chain showed up just a few times. One entry per CDR3 protein results from TCRdb running MiXCR on the 5' RACE reads. The sample includes some 30,000 distinct CDR3 sequences, about 5.7% of them seen just once. The data were taken from a study of early T cells in non-severe SARS-CoV-2 infection. Germline V gene lookup returns CDR1 MDHEN and CDR2 SYDVKM. The V end was cut by 5 bases, the J end by 6 bases, with 20 bases between. The CDR3 covers 16 residues. This receptor was taken from an adult who was a healthcare worker with PCR-confirmed SARS-CoV-2 infection or an uninfected control (not recorded which). V gene TRBV28 combines with J gene TRBJ1-5; D gene unclear. Sequencing was carried out using whole blood. DNA for the CDR3: TGTGCCAGCAGTACCCGGACGGTAGCAGCGTCTCAGCCCCAGCATTTT. Its translation is CASSTRTVAASQPQHF.